These T cell receptor beta chains were read from a single sample in a study of blood T cell repertoires in COVID-19. Some clones are missing from TCRdb's copy, which holds only in-frame ones; the method was immunoSEQ multiplex PCR. The sample has approximately 200,000 clones, around 90% seen once. Sequenced: peripheral blood. Receptor source: a man younger than 35 with active or convalescent COVID-19. The CDR3 runs from the conserved cysteine through the conserved F or W. A D gene is named only where the DNA matches it firmly.

TRBV27	NA	CASSFATASETQYF
TRBV16	NA	CASSPNSAGNTIYF
TRBV10-2	TRBD2	CASSFLAGQETQYF
TRBV19	TRBD1	CASSENRDRSYGYTF
TRBV2	TRBD1	CASSEARGQGGEQYF
TRBV20-1	NA	CSARFADEQYF
TRBV27	NA	CASSHSGTSGANVLTF
TRBV14	TRBD2	CASSQDPLAASTYEQYF
TRBV3-1/TRBV3-2	NA	CASASVGQPQHF
TRBV4-3	NA	CASSRASDYNEQFF
TRBV24-1	NA	CATSDSGRGRTGELFF
TRBV30	TRBD1	CAWSGYIPGQGGSYNSPLHF
TRBV11-1	NA	CASSPGTRAEQYF
TRBV11-2	NA	CASSRRNWQGRSYEQYF
TRBV2	TRBD1	CASRRDRGNTEAFF
TRBV5-5	TRBD2	CASSLFLTSGRLETYEQYF
TRBV6-5	TRBD1	CASSVLTRTGGGYTF
TRBV11-2	TRBD2	CAYAEAGDEQFF
TRBV5-4	NA	CASSARENPYNEQFF
TRBV20-1	TRBD1	CSASLGQGNQPQHF
TRBV7-2	TRBD1	CANQGTGISNQPQHF
TRBV7-2	NA	CASSSPGLVTGELFF
TRBV10-3	NA	CAISDGRPPFYEQYF
TRBV30	NA	CAWSVPTQGNSPLHF
TRBV30	NA	CAWSSGRDQPQHF
TRBV10-1	TRBD2	CASSESKLAAGEGYEQYF
TRBV27	NA	CASSFPEANEQFF
TRBV19	TRBD1	CASTSKGTGTYNSPLHF
TRBV4-3	NA	CASSQDSTGSSYEQYF
TRBV25-1	TRBD2	CASSDPGLPGGDEQYF
TRBV7-2	TRBD2	CASSYSGTSVSYEQYF
TRBV30	TRBD1	CAWSGTGEQPQHF
TRBV29-1	NA	CSVEVRGRGWNEQFF
TRBV6-5	NA	CASSYRRATEAFF
TRBV7-3	NA	CASSHQMDNEQFF
TRBV2	NA	CARRQANTEAFF
TRBV19	TRBD2	CASSISSGRPNEQFF
TRBV19	TRBD2	CASRRRGLAGGKNQETQYF
TRBV18	TRBD1	CASSPTVQGAKEQFF
TRBV5-6	NA	CASSLGAGQYNSPLHF
TRBV10-3	TRBD2	CAIGLAGGPGTGELFF